The sequence of this TCR beta chain was determined in a study of PD-1 blockade in mismatch repair-deficient tumors (dated by TCRdb to about 2017). Regarding the research as a whole: Between late 2013 and late 2016, the trial enrolled approximately 90 consecutive patients with around 11 types of mismatch repair-deficient cancer, all of whom had received prior treatment and were progressing. Deep sequencing of TCR CDR3 regions was used to track tumor-associated T cell clones in peripheral blood of patients responding to PD-1 blockade. Results the study describes overall, beyond this receptor: Tumor-resident clones, often undetectable in blood before treatment, expanded rapidly after pembrolizumab and then contracted, generally before radiologic responses.

About this clone: Its cognate antigen has yet to be identified. No base quality information exists; no much larger clone differs at one position.

The protocol used for the library was the immunoSEQ multiplex PCR assay. The immuneACCESS repertoire file appears here via TCRdb, limited to in-frame rearrangements. These files lack a portion of the clones; in checked studies, under half of the deficit traces to unresolved V genes, and the cause of the others is not known. This sample lists about 63,000 clones; approximately 89% were detected once. About 15% of the sample lies in the top ten. Taken from cysteine to phenylalanine, the CDR3 has 12 residues. Only the CDR3 region is kept as DNA, spanning 36 bases read in frame from base 1. CDR1 KGHSH and CDR2 LQKENI are derived from the germline V gene. Trimming costs V 4 bases and J 1 base, and their ends lie 4 bases apart. For every enrolled patient, mismatch repair deficiency was confirmed by either polymerase chain reaction or immunohistochemistry. TCR sequencing was carried out for three patients who responded to pembrolizumab therapy. In the phase II trial, pembrolizumab PD-1 blockade was tested prospectively in advanced mismatch repair-deficient cancers, no matter which tissue of origin the cancers came from. Serial peripheral blood T cell samples were collected before and at multiple times after starting PD-1 blockade. The timing of each blood sample was reported as weeks after the first dose of pembrolizumab.

Specimen: peripheral blood, collected 52 weeks after starting pembrolizumab. The source is an adult with mismatch repair-deficient cancer. The sequence joins TRBV18 to TRBJ2-5; the D gene is unclear. The nucleotide sequence is given as TGTGCCAGCTCACTACGCCAAGAGACCCAGTACTTC. Translated, this gives CASSLRQETQYF. With the portions outside the CDR3 filled from the reference TRBV18 and TRBJ2-5 genes, the complete variable region becomes NAGVMQNPRHLVRRRGQEARLRCSPMKGHSHVYWYRQLPEEGLKFMVYLQKENIIDESGMPKERFSAEFPKEGPSILRIQQVVRGDSAAYFCASSLRQETQYFGPGTRLLVL.